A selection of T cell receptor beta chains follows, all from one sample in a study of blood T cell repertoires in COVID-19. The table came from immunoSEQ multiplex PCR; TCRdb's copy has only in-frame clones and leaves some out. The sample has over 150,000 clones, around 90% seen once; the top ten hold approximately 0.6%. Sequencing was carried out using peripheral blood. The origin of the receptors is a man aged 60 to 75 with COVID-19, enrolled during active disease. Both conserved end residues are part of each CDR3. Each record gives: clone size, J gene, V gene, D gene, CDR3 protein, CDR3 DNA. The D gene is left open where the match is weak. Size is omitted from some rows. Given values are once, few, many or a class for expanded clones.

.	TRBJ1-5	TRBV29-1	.	CSVGVGGNQPQHF	TGCAGCGTTGGGGTCGGCGGTAATCAGCCCCAGCATTTT
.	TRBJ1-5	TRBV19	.	CASTPRQVNQPQHF	TGTGCCAGTACACCTAGACAGGTAAATCAGCCCCAGCATTTT
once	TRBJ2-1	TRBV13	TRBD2	CASSATGLAGEQFF	TGTGCCAGCAGCGCAACAGGACTAGCGGGTGAGCAGTTCTTC
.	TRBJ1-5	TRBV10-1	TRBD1	CASSRDRDFIQPQHF	TGCGCCAGCAGTAGGGACAGGGATTTCATTCAGCCCCAGCATTTT
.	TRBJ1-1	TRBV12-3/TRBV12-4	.	CASSFTARTEAFF	TGTGCCAGCAGTTTCACAGCACGCACTGAAGCTTTCTTT
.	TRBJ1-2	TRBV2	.	CASRKDSPYGYTF	TGTGCCAGCAGGAAGGACAGCCCCTATGGCTACACCTTC
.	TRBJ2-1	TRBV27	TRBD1	CASSLSPWTGANEQFF	TGTGCCAGCAGTTTATCTCCCTGGACAGGGGCCAATGAGCAGTTCTTC
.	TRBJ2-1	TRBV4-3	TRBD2	CASSQDGLAGLGNEQFF	TGCGCCAGCAGCCAAGATGGGCTAGCGGGCTTGGGCAATGAGCAGTTCTTC
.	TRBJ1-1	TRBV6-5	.	CASSSRTEEAFF	TGTGCCAGCAGTTCTCGGACAGAAGAAGCTTTCTTT
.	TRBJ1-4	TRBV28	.	CASSSGANEKLFF	TGTGCCAGCAGTTCGGGTGCTAATGAAAAACTGTTTTTT